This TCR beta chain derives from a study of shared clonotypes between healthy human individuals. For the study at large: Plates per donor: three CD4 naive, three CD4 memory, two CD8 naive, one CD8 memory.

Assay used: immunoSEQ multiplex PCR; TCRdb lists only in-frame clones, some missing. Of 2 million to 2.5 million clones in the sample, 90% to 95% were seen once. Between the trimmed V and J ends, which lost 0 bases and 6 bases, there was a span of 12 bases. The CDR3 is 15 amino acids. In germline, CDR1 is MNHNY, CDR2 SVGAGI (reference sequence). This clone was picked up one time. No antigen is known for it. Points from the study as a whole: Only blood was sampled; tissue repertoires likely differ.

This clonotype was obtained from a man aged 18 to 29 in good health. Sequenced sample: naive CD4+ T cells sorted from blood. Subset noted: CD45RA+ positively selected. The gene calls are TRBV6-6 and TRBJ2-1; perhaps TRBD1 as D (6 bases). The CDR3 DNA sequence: TGTGCCAGCAGTTACTCGAAGGACAGCTTCAATGAGCAGTTCTTC. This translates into CASSYSKDSFNEQFF.